A selection of T cell receptor beta chains follows, all from one sample in a study of T cell changes during pregnancy in multiple sclerosis. TCRdb's copy holds only in-frame clones and misses some; the assay was immunoSEQ multiplex PCR. The data contain approximately 37,000 clones, around 94% of them singletons. The specimen was peripheral blood, collected in the third trimester of pregnancy. All receptors come from a female donor with multiple sclerosis, enrolled in a pregnancy study. Both conserved end residues are part of each CDR3. A D gene is named only where the DNA matches it firmly. The size entry is marked missing in some rows and otherwise reads once, few, many or a size class.

cdr3_length	v_call	d_call	clone_size	j_call	cdr3_aa	cdr3_nt
15	TRBV27	NA	NA	TRBJ1-6	CASSLLYSYNSPLHF	TGTGCCAGCAGTTTATTATACTCCTATAATTCACCCCTCCACTTT
15	TRBV11-1	TRBD2	NA	TRBJ2-2	CASSPSGVPTGELFF	TGTGCCAGCAGCCCGAGCGGGGTGCCCACCGGGGAGCTGTTTTTT
15	TRBV28	TRBD1	NA	TRBJ2-7	CASSPGTEITYEQYF	TGTGCCAGCAGCCCCGGGACAGAGATTACCTACGAGCAGTACTTC
14	TRBV27	TRBD1	NA	TRBJ2-6	CASRQGAGANVLTF	TGTGCCAGCAGACAGGGGGCTGGGGCCAACGTCCTGACTTTC
16	TRBV14	TRBD2	once	TRBJ2-1	CASSQRRLADYNEQFF	TGTGCCAGCAGCCAGAGAAGACTAGCGGATTACAATGAGCAGTTCTTC
15	TRBV2	NA	NA	TRBJ1-3	CASSTIVSSGNTIYF	TGTGCCAGCAGTACCATCGTCAGCTCTGGAAACACCATATATTTT
13	TRBV25-1	NA	once	TRBJ1-1	CASNRAGATEAFF	TGTGCCAGCAATAGAGCAGGGGCGACTGAAGCTTTCTTT
15	TRBV7-8	NA	NA	TRBJ2-4	CASSYREAAKNIQYF	TGTGCCAGCAGCTACAGGGAAGCAGCCAAAAACATTCAGTACTTC
15	TRBV19	NA	NA	TRBJ1-1	CASNSWAAGSTEAFF	TGTGCCAGTAACTCCTGGGCAGCTGGAAGCACTGAAGCTTTCTTT
19	TRBV5-1	TRBD1	NA	TRBJ2-1	CASSLKGTGKLSSYNEQFF	TGCGCCAGCAGCTTGAAGGGGACAGGGAAGTTGTCTTCCTACAATGAGCAGTTCTTC
16	TRBV6-1	NA	NA	TRBJ1-4	CASSAVGGAFGEKLFF	TGTGCCAGCAGTGCCGTGGGGGGGGCGTTCGGTGAAAAACTGTTTTTT
13	TRBV10-3	NA	NA	TRBJ2-7	CATGRGGNYEQYF	TGTGCCACCGGAAGGGGCGGGAACTACGAGCAGTACTTC
16	TRBV6-6	TRBD2	NA	TRBJ2-1	CASSYRPGLAGEGQFF	TGTGCCAGCAGTTACCGTCCGGGACTAGCGGGAGAAGGGCAGTTCTTC
13	TRBV6-1	TRBD1	once	TRBJ1-2	CASSGDRGYGYTF	TGTGCCAGCAGTGGGGACAGGGGGTATGGCTACACCTTC
19	TRBV18	TRBD2	NA	TRBJ2-3	CASSPLSSGGPVTGNTQYF	TGTGCCAGCTCACCACTGTCTAGCGGGGGACCTGTAACGGGTAATACGCAGTATTTT
15	TRBV6-1	TRBD2	NA	TRBJ2-5	CASSGLAGGQETQYF	TGTGCCAGCAGTGGACTAGCGGGGGGGCAAGAGACCCAGTACTTC
16	TRBV6-6	TRBD2	once	TRBJ2-3	CASSYSGAGKVDTQYF	TGTGCCAGCAGTTACTCGGGAGCGGGGAAGGTAGATACGCAGTATTTT
14	TRBV5-4	TRBD2	NA	TRBJ2-3	CASSRDSGADTQYF	TGTGCCAGCAGCCGTGATAGCGGGGCAGATACGCAGTATTTT
15	TRBV9	TRBD2	NA	TRBJ2-1	CASSDTSGRGYEQFF	TGTGCCAGCAGCGATACTAGCGGGAGGGGCTATGAGCAGTTCTTC